This TCR beta chain was captured in a study of regulatory T cells in long-lasting Graves disease. This clonotype was detected many times. V lost 2 bases and J lost 6; bases outside the gene matches: 7. Germline V gene lookup returns CDR1 DFQATT and CDR2 SNEGSKA (reference sequence). This CDR3 has 14 residues. CDR3-region Arm-PCR and iRepertoire HTBI primers produced the TCR beta libraries. TCRdb itself ran the multiplex PCR reads through MiXCR, one entry per CDR3 protein. The table includes more than 450,000 distinct CDR3 sequences, 15% to 20% detected once. Time point given: newly diagnosed GD, antithyroid drugs for less than 3 months. TCR sequences were obtained from RNA taken from PBMCs. These data were also reused for a study on T cells in Graves' hyperthyroidism and ophthalmopathy.

This clonotype was obtained from a middle-aged man with Graves disease. The J gene is TRBJ2-7, the V gene TRBV20-1; 10 nucleotides agree with TRBD1. Sequenced material: peripheral blood mononuclear cells (PBMCs), taken at new diagnosis, from a patient treated with antithyroid drugs. CDR3 region: CSARSGTGAGEQYF. For the CDR3, the DNA is TGCAGTGCTAGATCCGGGACAGGGGCTGGCGAGCAGTACTTC.